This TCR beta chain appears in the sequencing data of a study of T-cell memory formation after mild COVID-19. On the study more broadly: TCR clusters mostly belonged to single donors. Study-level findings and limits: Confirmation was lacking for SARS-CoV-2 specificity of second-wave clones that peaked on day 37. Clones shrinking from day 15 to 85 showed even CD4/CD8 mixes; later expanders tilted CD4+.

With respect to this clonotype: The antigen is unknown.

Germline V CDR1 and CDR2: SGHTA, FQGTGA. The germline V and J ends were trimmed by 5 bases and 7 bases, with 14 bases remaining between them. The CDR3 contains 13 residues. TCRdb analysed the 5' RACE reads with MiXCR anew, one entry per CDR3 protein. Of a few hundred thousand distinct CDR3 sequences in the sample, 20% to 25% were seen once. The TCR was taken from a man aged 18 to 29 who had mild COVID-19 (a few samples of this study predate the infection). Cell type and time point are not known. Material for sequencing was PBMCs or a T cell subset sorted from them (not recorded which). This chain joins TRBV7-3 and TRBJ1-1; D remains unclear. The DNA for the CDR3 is TGTGCCAGCAGCCTCCTCGGGGAAGGTGAAGCTTTCTTT. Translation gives CASSLLGEGEAFF.